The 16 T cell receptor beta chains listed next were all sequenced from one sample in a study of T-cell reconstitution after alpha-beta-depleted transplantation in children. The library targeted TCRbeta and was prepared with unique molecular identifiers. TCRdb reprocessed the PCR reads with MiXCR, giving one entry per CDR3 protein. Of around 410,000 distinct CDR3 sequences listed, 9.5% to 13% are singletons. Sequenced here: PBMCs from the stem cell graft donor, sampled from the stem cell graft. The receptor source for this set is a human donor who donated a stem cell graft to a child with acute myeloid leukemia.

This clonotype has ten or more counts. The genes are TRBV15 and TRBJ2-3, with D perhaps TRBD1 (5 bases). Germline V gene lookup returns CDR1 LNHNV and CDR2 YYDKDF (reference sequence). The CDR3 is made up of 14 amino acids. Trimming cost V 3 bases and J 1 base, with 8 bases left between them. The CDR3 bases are TGTGCCACCAGCAGTAGCAGGGGCACAGATACGCAGTATTTT. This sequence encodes CATSSSRGTDTQYF.

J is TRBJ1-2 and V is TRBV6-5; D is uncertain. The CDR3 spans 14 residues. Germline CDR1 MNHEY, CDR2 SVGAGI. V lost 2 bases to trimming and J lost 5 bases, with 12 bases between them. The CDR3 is CASSYERDGYGYTF. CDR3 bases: TGTGCCAGCAGTTACGAGAGGGATGGATATGGCTACACCTTC.

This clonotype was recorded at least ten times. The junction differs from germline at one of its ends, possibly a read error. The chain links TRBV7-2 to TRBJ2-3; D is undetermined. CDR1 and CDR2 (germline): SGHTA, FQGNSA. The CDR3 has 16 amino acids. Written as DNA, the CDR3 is TGTGCCAGCACCTTAATAACTTCTGCGAACCCGCATACGCAGTATTTT. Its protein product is CASTLITSANPHTQYF.

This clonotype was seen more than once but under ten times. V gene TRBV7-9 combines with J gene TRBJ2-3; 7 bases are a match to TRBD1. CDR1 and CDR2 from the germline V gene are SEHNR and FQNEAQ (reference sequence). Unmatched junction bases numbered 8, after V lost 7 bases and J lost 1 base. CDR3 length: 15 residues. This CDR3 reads CASTNSGTGTDTQYF. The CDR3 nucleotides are TGTGCCAGCACTAACTCCGGGACAGGCACAGATACGCAGTATTTT.

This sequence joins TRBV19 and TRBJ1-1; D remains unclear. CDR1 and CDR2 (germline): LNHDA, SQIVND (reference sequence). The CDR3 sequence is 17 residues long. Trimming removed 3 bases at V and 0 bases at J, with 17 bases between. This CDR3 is CASSIFAVSLMNTEAFF. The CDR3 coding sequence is TGTGCCAGTAGTATTTTCGCGGTCAGCCTGATGAACACTGAAGCTTTCTTT.

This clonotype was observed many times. This CDR3 is CASSGKGQFF. In nucleotides, the CDR3 is TGCGCCAGCAGCGGGAAGGGGCAGTTCTTC. V and J are TRBV5-1 and TRBJ2-1, with D unresolved. CDR1 and CDR2 (germline): SGHRS, YFSETQ. Trimming took off 4 bases at V and 12 bases at J, with 8 bases between the two ends. The CDR3 is 10 amino acids.

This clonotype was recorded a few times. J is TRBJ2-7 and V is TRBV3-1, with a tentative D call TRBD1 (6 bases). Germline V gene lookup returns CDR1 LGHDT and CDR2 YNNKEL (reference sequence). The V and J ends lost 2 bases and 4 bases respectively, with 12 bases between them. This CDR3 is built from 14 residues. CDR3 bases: TGTGCCAGCAGCCAATTCGGACAGCCTTACGAGCAGTACTTC. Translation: CASSQFGQPYEQYF.

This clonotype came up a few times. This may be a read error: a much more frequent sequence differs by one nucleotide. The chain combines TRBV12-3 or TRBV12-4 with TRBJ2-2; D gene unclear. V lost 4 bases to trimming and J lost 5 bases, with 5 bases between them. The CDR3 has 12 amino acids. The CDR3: CASSWVTGELFF. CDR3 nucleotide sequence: TGTGCCAGCAGTTGGGTGACCGGGGAGCTGTTTTTT.

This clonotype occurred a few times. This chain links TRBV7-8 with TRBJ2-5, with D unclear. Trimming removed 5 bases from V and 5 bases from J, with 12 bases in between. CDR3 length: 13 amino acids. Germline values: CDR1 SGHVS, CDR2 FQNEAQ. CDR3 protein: CASSTRIGETQYF. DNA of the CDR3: TGTGCCAGCAGCACACGGATAGGGGAGACCCAGTACTTC.

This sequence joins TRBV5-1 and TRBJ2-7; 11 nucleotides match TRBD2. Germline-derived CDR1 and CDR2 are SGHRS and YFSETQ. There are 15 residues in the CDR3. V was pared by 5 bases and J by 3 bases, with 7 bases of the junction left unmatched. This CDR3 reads CASSSGLAGNYEQYV. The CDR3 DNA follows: TGCGCCAGCAGTTCCGGACTAGCGGGTAACTACGAGCAGTACGTC.

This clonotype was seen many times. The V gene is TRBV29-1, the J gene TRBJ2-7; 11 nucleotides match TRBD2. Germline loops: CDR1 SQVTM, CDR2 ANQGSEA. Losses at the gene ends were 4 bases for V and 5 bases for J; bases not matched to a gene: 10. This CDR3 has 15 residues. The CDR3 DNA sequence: TGCAGCGTTGGTGTAGCGGGAGGGCCCCTGGACGAGCAGTACTTC. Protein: CSVGVAGGPLDEQYF.

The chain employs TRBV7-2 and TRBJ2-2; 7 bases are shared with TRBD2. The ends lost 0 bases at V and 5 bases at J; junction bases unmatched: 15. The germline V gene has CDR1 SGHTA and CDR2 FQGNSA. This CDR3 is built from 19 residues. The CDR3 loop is CASSLAGDLLREGTGELFF. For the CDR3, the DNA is TGTGCCAGCAGCTTAGCAGGGGACCTCCTAAGGGAGGGGACCGGGGAGCTGTTTTTT. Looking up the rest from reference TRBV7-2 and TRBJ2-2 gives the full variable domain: GAGVSQSPSNKVTEKGKDVELRCDPISGHTALYWYRQSLGQGLEFLIYFQGNSAPDKSGLPSDRFSAERTGGSVSTLTIQRTQQEDSAVYLCASSLAGDLLREGTGELFFGEGSRLTVL.

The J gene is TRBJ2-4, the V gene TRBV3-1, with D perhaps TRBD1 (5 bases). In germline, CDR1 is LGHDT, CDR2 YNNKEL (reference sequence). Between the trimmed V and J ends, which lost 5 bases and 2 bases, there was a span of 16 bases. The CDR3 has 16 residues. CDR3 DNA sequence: TGTGCCAGCAGCTCACCAGGGCAGGGATCCAAAAACATTCAGTACTTC. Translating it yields CASSSPGQGSKNIQYF. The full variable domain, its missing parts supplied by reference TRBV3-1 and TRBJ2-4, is DTAVSQTPKYLVTQMGNDKSIKCEQNLGHDTMYWYKQDSKKFLKIMFSYNNKELIINETVPNRFSPKSPDKAHLNLHINSLELGDSAVYFCASSSPGQGSKNIQYFGAGTRLSVL.

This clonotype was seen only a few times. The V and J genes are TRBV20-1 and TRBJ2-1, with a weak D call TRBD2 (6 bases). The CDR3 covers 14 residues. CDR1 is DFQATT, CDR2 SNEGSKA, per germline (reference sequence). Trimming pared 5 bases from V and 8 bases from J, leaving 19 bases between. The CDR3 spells CSAFRGGQADEQFF. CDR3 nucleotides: TGCAGTGCTTTCCGGGGAGGTCAGGCCGATGAGCAGTTCTTC.

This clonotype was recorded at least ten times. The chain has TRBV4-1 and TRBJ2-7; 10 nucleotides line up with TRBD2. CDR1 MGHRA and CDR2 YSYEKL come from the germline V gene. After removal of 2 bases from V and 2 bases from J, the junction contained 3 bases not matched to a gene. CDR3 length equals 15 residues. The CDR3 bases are TGCGCCAGCAGCCAATTTACTAGCGGGGCCTACGAGCAGTACTTC. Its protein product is CASSQFTSGAYEQYF.

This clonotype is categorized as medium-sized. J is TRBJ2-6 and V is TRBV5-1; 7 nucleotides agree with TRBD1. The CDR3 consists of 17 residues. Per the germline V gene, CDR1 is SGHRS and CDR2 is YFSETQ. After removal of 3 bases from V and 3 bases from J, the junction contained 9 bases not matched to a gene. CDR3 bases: TGCGCCAGCAGCTGGAGACAGGGCTCCAGTGGGGCCAACGTCCTGACTTTC. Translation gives CASSWRQGSSGANVLTF.